This T cell receptor beta chain was obtained from a study of monozygotic twins with inflammatory bowel disease. With the 5' RACE reads reprocessed, TCRdb shows one record per CDR3 protein and no DNA. Its table records about 380,000 distinct CDR3 sequences. Germline V gene lookup returns CDR1 DFQATT and CDR2 SNEGSKA (reference sequence). The CDR3 spans 14 residues. Sequenced: blood. The receptor's source is a human donor with ulcerative colitis or Crohn's disease, or a healthy co-twin of an affected twin (not recorded which). The genes are TRBV20-1 and TRBJ2-7; TCRdb indicates TRBD2, and absent DNA this call remains unverified. The chain's CDR3 is CSASRPDYSYEQYF.